These 7 T cell receptor beta chains were sequenced from one sample in a study of OX40 agonist ivuxolimab in advanced cancers. This table comes from immunoSEQ multiplex PCR, and its TCRdb copy is limited to in-frame clones, with some not included. In the table there are tens of thousands of clones, about 90% of which are singletons. Source: CD4+ or CD8+ T cells sorted from blood, taken in a trial of the OX40 agonist ivuxolimab. These receptor sequences come from an adult with an advanced solid tumor such as melanoma, head and neck, liver or kidney cancer.

The chain couples TRBV7-9 to TRBJ2-2; the D is unclear. The ends were cut back, 6 bases at V and 3 bases at J, with 14 bases in the middle. Germline V gene sequence: CDR1 SEHNR, CDR2 FQNEAQ (reference sequence). The CDR3 runs 15 residues. This CDR3 reads CASSPTKEDTGELFF. Here the CDR3 DNA reads TGTGCCAGCAGTCCCACCAAAGAGGACACCGGGGAGCTGTTTTTT.

This clone came up many times. CDR3 sequence reads: CASSLVGGSFHQPQHF. DNA for the CDR3: TGTGCCAGCAGCTTAGTCGGAGGGAGTTTCCATCAGCCCCAGCATTTT. V usage is TRBV7-8 and J usage is TRBJ1-5; D ambiguous. The CDR3 loop spans 16 amino acids. Germline CDR1 SGHVS, CDR2 FQNEAQ. Deletions cut 1 base from V and 5 bases from J, with 15 bases between.

This rearrangement joins TRBV6-5 to TRBJ2-1, with TRBD2 matching 8 bases. V lost 4 bases and J lost 2; bases outside the gene matches: 1. CDR1 MNHEY and CDR2 SVGAGI come from the germline V gene. This CDR3 is 14 amino acids long. The CDR3 sequence is CASSSSGPYNEQFF. For the CDR3, the DNA is TGTGCCAGCAGTTCTAGCGGGCCCTACAATGAGCAGTTCTTC.

In DNA form, the CDR3 reads TGTGCCAGCAGTTACGGCGGGAGAGCCTACGAGCAGTACTTC. Encoded protein: CASSYGGRAYEQYF. V gene TRBV6-5 combines with J gene TRBJ2-7; 7 nucleotides agree with TRBD2. CDR1 and CDR2 from the germline V gene are MNHEY and SVGAGI. The CDR3 is 14 residues long. J lost 2 bases, V lost 2 bases, and 3 bases had no gene match.

The V and J genes are TRBV6-5 and TRBJ2-2; no clear D gene. V was clipped by 6 bases and J by 6 bases, with 8 bases between them. The germline V gene has CDR1 MNHEY and CDR2 SVGAGI. The length of the CDR3 is 12 residues. The CDR3 DNA reads TGTGCCAGCAGCGTTAAATCCGGGGAGCTGTTTTTT. Protein: CASSVKSGELFF.

This rearrangement joins TRBV14 to TRBJ2-5; 9 nucleotides line up with TRBD2. Trimming cost V 4 bases and J 0 bases; bases outside gene matches: 3. From germline, CDR1 is SGHDN and CDR2 FVKESK. The CDR3 runs to 15 residues. The CDR3 DNA follows: TGTGCCAGCAGCCGGGTAGCGGGGGACCAAGAGACCCAGTACTTC. This gives the protein CASSRVAGDQETQYF.

Details on this clone: Germline and junction disagree at one end, which may indicate a read error. The chain employs TRBV5-5 and TRBJ1-2; 9 bases agree with TRBD1. CDR3 length: 17 amino acids. The germline V gene has CDR1 SGHKS and CDR2 YYEKEE (reference sequence). The CDR3 DNA reads TGCGCCAGCAGCCATCACCACTCTGGACAGGGGAAGAATGGCTACACCTTC. Translation gives CASSHHHSGQGKNGYTF.